A single sample gave rise to the 7 T cell receptor beta chains below, sequenced in a study of PD-L1 blockade in urothelial cancer. The time point here: peripheral blood 6 weeks after treatment start. The data were produced by immunoSEQ multiplex PCR, yet TCRdb's version contains in-frame clones alone and is incomplete. The table records around 87,000 clones, over 65% of them present only once. Material: PBMCs, obtained around atezolizumab (anti-PD-L1) treatment. The source of these receptors is a man in his 70s with urothelial cancer.

The CDR3 protein is CASSSQKEGGTGGTYNEQFF. CDR3 in DNA: TGTGCCAGCAGCTCTCAAAAAGAGGGTGGAACGGGGGGAACCTACAATGAGCAGTTCTTC. The rearrangement uses TRBV21-1 and TRBJ2-1; TRBD2 was called by the table and not checked on the DNA. TRBV21-1 is a pseudogene segment. This CDR3 has 20 amino acids.

The genes are TRBV14 and TRBJ2-2; the D gene is possibly TRBD2 (6 bases). There are 14 residues in the CDR3. V lost 3 bases and J lost 6, with 11 bases in between. Germline CDR1 SGHDN, CDR2 FVKESK. In nucleotides, the CDR3 is TGTGCCAGCAGCCAGGGGGGTCTTGCCGGGGAGCTGTTTTTT. Translation gives CASSQGGLAGELFF.

The V gene is TRBV19, the J gene TRBJ2-1; possible D gene TRBD2, 6 bases. Germline V gene sequence: CDR1 LNHDA, CDR2 SQIVND (reference sequence). The V end was cut by 0 bases, the J end by 1 base, with 16 bases between. The CDR3 loop spans 18 amino acids. The CDR3 bases are TGTGCCAGTAGTATAGACCCGCCGAGGAGGGGTTCCTACAATGAGCAGTTCTTC. Residues: CASSIDPPRRGSYNEQFF. The complete variable domain, with remaining parts taken from reference TRBV19 and TRBJ2-1, reads DGGITQSPKYLFRKEGQNVTLSCEQNLNHDAMYWYRQDPGQGLRLIYYSQIVNDFQKGDIAEGYSVSREKKESFPLTVTSAQKNPTAFYLCASSIDPPRRGSYNEQFFGPGTRLTVL.

V and J are TRBV2 and TRBJ1-6, with a possible D match to TRBD1 (5 bases). The length of the CDR3 is 14 residues. The germline gives CDR1 SNHLY, CDR2 FYNNEI. V lost 4 bases, J lost 11 bases, and 15 bases lay in between. This chain's CDR3 is CASSAGELGPPLHF. The CDR3 DNA is TGTGCCAGCAGTGCGGGGGAGCTAGGCCCACCCCTCCACTTT.

The J gene is TRBJ1-2, the V gene TRBV4-2, with D possibly TRBD1 on 5 matching bases. V was cut by 4 bases and J by 4 bases, with 10 bases left in between. There are 13 residues in the CDR3. Germline CDR1 is LGHNA and CDR2 is YNFKEQ. CDR3 in DNA: TGTGCCAGCAGCCTTCCAGGGATCTATGGCTACACCTTC. It specifies CASSLPGIYGYTF.

The J gene is TRBJ2-1, the V gene TRBV19; TRBD2 matches 10 bases. The germline CDR1 and CDR2 sequences are LNHDA and SQIVND (reference sequence). This CDR3 spans 15 amino acids. The V and J ends lost 1 base and 7 bases, in that order; junction bases with no gene match: 4. The CDR3 sequence is CASSIAPGLANEQFF. Written as DNA, the CDR3 is TGTGCCAGTAGTATAGCACCGGGACTAGCGAATGAGCAGTTCTTC.

The chain couples TRBV7-9 to TRBJ2-1; perhaps TRBD1 as D (6 bases). The CDR3 loop spans 16 amino acids. Germline V lookup: CDR1 SEHNR, CDR2 FQNEAQ (reference sequence). The V and J ends lost 2 bases and 8 bases respectively, with 19 bases between them. The CDR3 loop reads CASSLLLYGGLDEQFF. The DNA of the CDR3 is TGTGCCAGCAGCTTACTCCTCTATGGGGGCTTGGATGAGCAGTTCTTC.